The T cell receptor beta chain under discussion was sequenced for a study of T cell responses to AZD1222 COVID-19 vaccine. Overall study results and limits: Repertoires in all cases were sampled only once the peak T cell response had passed. Clonal diversity may have been underestimated, and the donors were mostly white British, with more females than males.

A word on this clone: Its antigen is unidentified.

Germline V CDR1 and CDR2: SGHTA, FQGNSA. The CDR3 contains 16 residues. V was pared by 0 bases and J by 6 bases, with 14 bases between. Repertoires were generated with immunoSEQ multiplex PCR, while TCRdb's copy carries only in-frame clones and drops some. Found here are around 130,000 clones, around 90% of them singletons; the top ten hold less than 6.5%. The chain has TRBV7-2 and TRBJ2-2; D perhaps matches TRBD2 (6 bases). The specimen comprised peripheral blood, sampled on day 0 of AZD1222 vaccination. The clonotype was recovered from an adult in good health. This CDR3 reads CASSLALGGLAGELFF. CDR3 in DNA: TGTGCCAGCAGCTTAGCGCTGGGGGGTCTGGCCGGGGAGCTGTTTTTT.